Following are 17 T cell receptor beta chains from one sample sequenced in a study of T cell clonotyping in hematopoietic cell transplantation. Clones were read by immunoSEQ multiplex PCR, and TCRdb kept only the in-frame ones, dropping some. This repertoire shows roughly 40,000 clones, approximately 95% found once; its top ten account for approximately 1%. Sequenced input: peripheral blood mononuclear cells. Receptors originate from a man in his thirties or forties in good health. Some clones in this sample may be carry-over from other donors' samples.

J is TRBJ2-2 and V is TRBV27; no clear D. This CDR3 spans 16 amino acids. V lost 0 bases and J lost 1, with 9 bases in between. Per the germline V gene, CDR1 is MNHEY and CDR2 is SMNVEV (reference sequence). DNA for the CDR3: TGTGCCAGCAGTTTATCGAGGCAGGTGAACACCGGGGAGCTGTTTTTT. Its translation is CASSLSRQVNTGELFF.

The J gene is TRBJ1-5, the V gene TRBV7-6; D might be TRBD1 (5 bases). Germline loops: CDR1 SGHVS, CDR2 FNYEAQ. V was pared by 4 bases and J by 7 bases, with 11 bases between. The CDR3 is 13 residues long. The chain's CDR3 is CASSSTGYQPQHF. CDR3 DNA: TGTGCCAGCAGCTCTACAGGTTACCAGCCCCAGCATTTT.

The CDR3 region has the DNA TGTGCCAGCAGCCAAGACCGATGGGGCACCCCAGACTCCTACGAGCAGTACTTC. As protein: CASSQDRWGTPDSYEQYF. The J gene is TRBJ2-7, the V gene TRBV4-2; D possibly corresponds to TRBD1 (5 bases). V dropped 0 bases and J dropped 0 bases, with 18 bases sitting between them. CDR1 is LGHNA and CDR2 is YNFKEQ in the germline V gene. The CDR3 is 18 residues long.

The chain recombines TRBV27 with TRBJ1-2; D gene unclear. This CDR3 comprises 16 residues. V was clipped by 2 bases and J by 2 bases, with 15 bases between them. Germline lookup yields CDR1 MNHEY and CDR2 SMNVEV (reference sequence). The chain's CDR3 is CASSLRFTDGNYGYTF. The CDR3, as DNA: TGTGCCAGCAGTTTACGATTTACGGACGGAAACTATGGCTACACCTTC.

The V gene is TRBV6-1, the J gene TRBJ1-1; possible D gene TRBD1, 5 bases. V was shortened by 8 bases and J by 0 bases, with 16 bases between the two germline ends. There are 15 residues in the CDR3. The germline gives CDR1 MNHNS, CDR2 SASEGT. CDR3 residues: CASDKGTPMNTEAFF. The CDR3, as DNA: TGTGCCAGCGACAAGGGGACGCCTATGAACACTGAAGCTTTCTTT.

The CDR3 spells CASSLGTGGGSNSPLHF. The CDR3 nucleotides are TGTGCCAGCAGCTTGGGGACCGGCGGCGGATCGAATTCACCCCTCCACTTT. The rearrangement uses TRBV5-6 and TRBJ1-6; D uncertain. CDR1 and CDR2 from the germline V gene are SGHDT and YYEEEE. The CDR3 runs 17 residues. V shed 0 bases and J shed 7 bases, with 17 bases lying between them.

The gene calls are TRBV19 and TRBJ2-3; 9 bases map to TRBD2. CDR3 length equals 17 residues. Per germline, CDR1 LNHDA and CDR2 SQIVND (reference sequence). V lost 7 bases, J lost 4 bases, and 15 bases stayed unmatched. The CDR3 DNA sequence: TGTGCCAGTATTCGGAAGGGTAAAGCGGGAGGAGCAGATACGCAGTATTTT. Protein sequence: CASIRKGKAGGADTQYF.

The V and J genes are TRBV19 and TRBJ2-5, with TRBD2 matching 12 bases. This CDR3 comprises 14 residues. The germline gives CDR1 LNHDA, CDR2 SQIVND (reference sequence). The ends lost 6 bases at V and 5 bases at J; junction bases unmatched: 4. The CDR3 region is CASRLLAGGETQYF. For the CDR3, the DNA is TGTGCCAGTAGGCTTCTAGCGGGAGGGGAGACCCAGTACTTC. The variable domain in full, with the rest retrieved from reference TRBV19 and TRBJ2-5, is DGGITQSPKYLFRKEGQNVTLSCEQNLNHDAMYWYRQDPGQGLRLIYYSQIVNDFQKGDIAEGYSVSREKKESFPLTVTSAQKNPTAFYLCASRLLAGGETQYFGPGTRLLVL.

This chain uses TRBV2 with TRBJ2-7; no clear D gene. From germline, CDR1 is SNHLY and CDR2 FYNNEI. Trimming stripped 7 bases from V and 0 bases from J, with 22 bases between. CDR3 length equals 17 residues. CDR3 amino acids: CASKVNRTLKSSYEQYF. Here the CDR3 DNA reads TGTGCCAGCAAGGTTAATAGGACCCTAAAGTCCTCCTACGAGCAGTACTTC.

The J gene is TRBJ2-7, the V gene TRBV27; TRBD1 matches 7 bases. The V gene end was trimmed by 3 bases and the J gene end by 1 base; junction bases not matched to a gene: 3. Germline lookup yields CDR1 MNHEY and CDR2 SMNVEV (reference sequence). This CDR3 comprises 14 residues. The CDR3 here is CASSFSGGSYEQYF. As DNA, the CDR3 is TGTGCCAGCAGTTTTTCAGGGGGTTCCTACGAGCAGTACTTC.

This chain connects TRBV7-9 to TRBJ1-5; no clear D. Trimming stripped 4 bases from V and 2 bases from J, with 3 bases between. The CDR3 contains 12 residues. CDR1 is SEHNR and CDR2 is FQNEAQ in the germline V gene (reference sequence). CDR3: CASSWGNQPQHF. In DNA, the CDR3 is TGTGCCAGCAGCTGGGGCAATCAGCCCCAGCATTTT.

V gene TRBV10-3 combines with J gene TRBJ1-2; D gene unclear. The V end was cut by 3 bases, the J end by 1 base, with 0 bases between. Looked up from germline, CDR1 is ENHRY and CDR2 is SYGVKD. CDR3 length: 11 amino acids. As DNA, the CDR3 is TGTGCCATCAGTGATAACTATGGCTACACCTTC. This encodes CAISDNYGYTF.

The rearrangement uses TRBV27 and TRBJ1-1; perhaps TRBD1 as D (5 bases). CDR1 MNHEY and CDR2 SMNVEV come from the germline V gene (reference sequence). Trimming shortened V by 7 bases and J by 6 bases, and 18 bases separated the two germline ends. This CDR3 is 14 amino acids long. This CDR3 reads CASIDVPGTAEAFF. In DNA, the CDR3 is TGTGCCAGCATCGATGTCCCAGGGACTGCTGAAGCTTTCTTT.

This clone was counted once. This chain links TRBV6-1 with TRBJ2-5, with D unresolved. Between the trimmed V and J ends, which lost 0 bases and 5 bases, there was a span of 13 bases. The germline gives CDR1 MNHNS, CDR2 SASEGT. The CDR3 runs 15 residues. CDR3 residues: CASSEARLRTETQYF. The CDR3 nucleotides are TGTGCCAGCAGTGAAGCGCGTCTCAGGACGGAGACCCAGTACTTC.

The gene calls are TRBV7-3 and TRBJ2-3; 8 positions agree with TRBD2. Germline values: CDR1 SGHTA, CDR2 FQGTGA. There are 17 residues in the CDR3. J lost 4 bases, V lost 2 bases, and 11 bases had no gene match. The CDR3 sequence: CASSLESGLGSADTQYF. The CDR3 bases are TGTGCCAGCAGCTTAGAGTCGGGACTAGGGAGCGCAGATACGCAGTATTTT.

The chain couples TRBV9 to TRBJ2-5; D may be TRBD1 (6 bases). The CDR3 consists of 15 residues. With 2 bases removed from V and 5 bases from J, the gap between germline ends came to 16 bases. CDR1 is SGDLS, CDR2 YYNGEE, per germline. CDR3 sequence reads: CASSVQGQTLETQYF. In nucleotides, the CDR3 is TGTGCCAGCAGCGTTCAAGGACAGACTCTGGAGACCCAGTACTTC.

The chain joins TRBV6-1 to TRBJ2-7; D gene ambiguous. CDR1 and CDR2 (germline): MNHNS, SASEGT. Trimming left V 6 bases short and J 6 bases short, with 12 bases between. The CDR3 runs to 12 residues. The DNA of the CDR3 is TGTGCCAGCAGCTTAAGTCCTCTCGAGCAGTACTTC. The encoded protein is CASSLSPLEQYF.